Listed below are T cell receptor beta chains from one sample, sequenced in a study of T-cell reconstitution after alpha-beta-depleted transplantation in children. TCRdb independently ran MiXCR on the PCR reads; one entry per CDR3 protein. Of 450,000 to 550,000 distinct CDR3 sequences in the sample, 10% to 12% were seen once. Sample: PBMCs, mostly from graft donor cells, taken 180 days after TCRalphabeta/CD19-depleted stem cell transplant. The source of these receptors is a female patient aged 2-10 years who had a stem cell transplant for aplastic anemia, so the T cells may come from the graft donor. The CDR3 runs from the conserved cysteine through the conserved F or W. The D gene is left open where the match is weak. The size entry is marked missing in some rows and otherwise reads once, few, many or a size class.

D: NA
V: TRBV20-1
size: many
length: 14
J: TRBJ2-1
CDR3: CSARDLGMGGEQFF
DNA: TGCAGTGCTAGAGATCTCGGAATGGGCGGTGAGCAGTTCTTC

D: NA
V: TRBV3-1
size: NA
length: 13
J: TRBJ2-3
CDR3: CASSHGRTDTQYF
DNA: TGTGCCAGCAGCCACGGCCGAACAGATACGCAGTATTTT

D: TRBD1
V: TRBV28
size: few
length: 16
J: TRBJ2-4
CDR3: CASSLTGTGGKNIQYF
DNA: TGTGCCAGCAGTTTAACAGGGACAGGGGGCAAAAACATTCAGTACTTC

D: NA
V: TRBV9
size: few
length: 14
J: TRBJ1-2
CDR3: CASSGREGTYGYTF
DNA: TGTGCCAGCAGCGGAAGGGAAGGGACCTATGGCTACACCTTC

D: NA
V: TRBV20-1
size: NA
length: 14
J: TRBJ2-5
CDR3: CSAIRATQQETQYF
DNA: TGCAGTGCTATTAGGGCCACACAGCAAGAGACCCAGTACTTC

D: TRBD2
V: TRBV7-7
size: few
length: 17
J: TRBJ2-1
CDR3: CASSHLRTSTNYNEQFF
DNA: TGTGCCAGCAGCCACCTCAGGACTAGCACAAACTACAATGAGCAGTTCTTC

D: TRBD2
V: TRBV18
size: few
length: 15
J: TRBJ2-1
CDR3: CASSPGLGSDNEQFF
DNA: TGTGCCAGCTCACCGGGACTAGGGTCCGACAATGAGCAGTTCTTC

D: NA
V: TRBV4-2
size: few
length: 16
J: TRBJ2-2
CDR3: CASSQELGLNTGELFF
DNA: TGTGCCAGCAGCCAAGAACTAGGGCTGAACACCGGGGAGCTGTTTTTT

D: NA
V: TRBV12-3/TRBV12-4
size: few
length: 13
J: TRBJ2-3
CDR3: CASRRPPTDTQYF
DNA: TGTGCCAGCAGGAGACCGCCAACAGATACGCAGTATTTT

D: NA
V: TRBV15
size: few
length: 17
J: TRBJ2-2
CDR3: CATNGAGAILNTGELFF
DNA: TGTGCCACCAACGGGGCAGGGGCGATATTGAACACCGGGGAGCTGTTTTTT

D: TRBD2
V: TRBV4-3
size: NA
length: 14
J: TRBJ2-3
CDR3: CASSHLSGRNTQYF
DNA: TGCGCCAGCAGCCATCTTAGCGGGAGAAATACGCAGTATTTT

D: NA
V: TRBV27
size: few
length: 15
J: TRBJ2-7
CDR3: CASRARNSPTYEQYF
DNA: TGTGCCAGCAGGGCGCGCAACTCCCCTACCTACGAGCAGTACTTC

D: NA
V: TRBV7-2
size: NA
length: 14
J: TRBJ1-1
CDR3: CASSDQGVNTEAFF
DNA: TGTGCCAGCAGCGACCAGGGTGTGAACACTGAAGCTTTCTTT

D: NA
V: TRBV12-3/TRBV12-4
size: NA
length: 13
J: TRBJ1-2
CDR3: CASSWGASGGHTF
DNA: TGTGCCAGCAGTTGGGGGGCTTCTGGGGGCCACACCTTC

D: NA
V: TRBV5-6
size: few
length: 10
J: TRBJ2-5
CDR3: CASGPGTQYF
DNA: TGTGCCAGCGGGCCGGGGACCCAGTACTTC

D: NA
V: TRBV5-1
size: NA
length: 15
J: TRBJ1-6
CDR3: CASSTSRTVNSPLHF
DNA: TGCGCCAGCAGCACCTCGAGGACAGTGAATTCACCCCTCCACTTT

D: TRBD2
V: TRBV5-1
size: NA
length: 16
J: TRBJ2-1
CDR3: CASSWGLADGYNEQFF
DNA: TGCGCCAGCAGCTGGGGCCTAGCGGACGGCTACAATGAGCAGTTCTTC

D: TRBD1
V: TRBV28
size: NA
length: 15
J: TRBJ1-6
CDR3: CASSSGQTNNSPLHF
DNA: TGTGCCAGCAGTTCGGGACAGACTAATAATTCACCCCTCCACTTT

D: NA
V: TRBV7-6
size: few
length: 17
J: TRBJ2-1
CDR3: CASSPTRLMSSYNEQFF
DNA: TGTGCCAGCAGCCCGACTCGTTTGATGAGCTCCTACAATGAGCAGTTCTTC

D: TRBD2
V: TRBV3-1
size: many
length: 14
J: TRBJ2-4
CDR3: CASSPSGRLNIQYF
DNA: TGTGCCAGCAGCCCCTCCGGGAGGCTAAACATTCAGTACTTC

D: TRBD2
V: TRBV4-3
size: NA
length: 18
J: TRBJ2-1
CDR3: CASSQDTGPSGSYNEQFF
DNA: TGCGCCAGCAGCCAAGATACGGGTCCTAGCGGCTCCTACAATGAGCAGTTCTTC

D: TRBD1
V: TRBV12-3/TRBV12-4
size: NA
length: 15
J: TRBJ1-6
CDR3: CASSLRQGGNSPLHF
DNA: TGTGCCAGCAGTTTAAGACAGGGGGGAAATTCACCCCTCCACTTT